Listed here are 21 T cell receptor beta chains from one sample, sequenced in a study of molecular identifiers for immune sequencing clone quantification. MiXCR, run by TCRdb on the PCR reads, gives a single entry per CDR3 protein. In the table there are about 510,000 distinct CDR3 sequences, less than 30% of which are singletons. Material for sequencing was naive CD8+ T cells from blood, with Jurkat cell RNA spiked in. Subset in this sample: FACS-sorted CD8+CD4-CCR7+CD45RA+ naive T cells. The receptors here all came from a human donor in good health. Some libraries in this study had Jurkat cell RNA spiked in.

The V call is TRBV3-1, the J call TRBJ1-2; the D is unclear. V lost 3 bases to trimming and J lost 5 bases, with 22 bases between them. This CDR3 comprises 17 residues. Germline assignment: CDR1 LGHDT and CDR2 YNNKEL (reference sequence). The CDR3, as DNA: TGTGCCAGCAGCCATCACCACGTCTCACCCCGGTGGTATGGCTACACCTTC. Translation gives CASSHHHVSPRWYGYTF.

The chain combines TRBV7-6 with TRBJ2-6; D not certain. Per germline, CDR1 SGHVS and CDR2 FNYEAQ. The CDR3 length is 16 residues. The ends were cut back, 6 bases at V and 6 bases at J, with 18 bases in the middle. The DNA of the CDR3 is TGTGCCAGCAGTCCGCTCGCCTTAAACAAGGCCAACGTCCTGACTTTC. It translates to CASSPLALNKANVLTF.

V gene TRBV21-1 combines with J gene TRBJ1-2. TRBV21-1 is noted as a pseudogene. This CDR3 is 10 amino acids long. The CDR3 protein is CASSLYGYTF. The CDR3 region has the DNA TGTGCCAGCAGCCTATATGGCTACACCTTC.

This clonotype has a count of ten or more. This chain links TRBV24-1 with TRBJ2-3; unclear D gene. CDR1 is KGHDR, CDR2 SFDVKD, per germline. The CDR3 extends over 18 amino acids. V was shortened by 4 bases and J by 1 base, with 20 bases between the two germline ends. CDR3 sequence (DNA): TGTGCCACCAGTGACCGTTGGACGCCTGGTGGTGGCACAGATACGCAGTATTTT. Translation gives CATSDRWTPGGGTDTQYF.

At least ten counts were recorded for this clonotype. The chain uses TRBV12-3 or TRBV12-4 and TRBJ2-1, with unresolved D. The CDR3 is made up of 16 amino acids. Trimming took off 1 base at V and 9 bases at J, with 19 bases between the two ends. CDR3 coding DNA: TGTGCCAGCAGTTTAGGGACGGGCATGCCACTGGGTGAGCAGTTCTTC. This encodes CASSLGTGMPLGEQFF.

The rearrangement links TRBV20-1 to TRBJ2-5, with TRBD2 matching 11 bases. J gave up 5 bases and V 5 bases, and 16 bases lay outside the gene matches. CDR1 is DFQATT, CDR2 SNEGSKA, per germline (reference sequence). The CDR3 has 17 residues. Here the CDR3 DNA reads TGCAGTGCTCCGCACCTGACTAGCGGGACTGCTGAGGAGACCCAGTACTTC. Translation: CSAPHLTSGTAEETQYF.

There are a few counts of this clonotype. This sequence joins TRBV19 and TRBJ2-7, with 7 positions matching TRBD1. V gave up 3 bases and J gave up 0 bases; unmatched junction bases: 5. The CDR3 runs 15 residues. Germline V CDR1 and CDR2: LNHDA, SQIVND (reference sequence). Here the CDR3 reads CASSIRDSFSYEQYF. The DNA for the CDR3 is TGTGCCAGTAGTATTCGGGACAGCTTCTCCTACGAGCAGTACTTC.

V usage is TRBV10-3 and J usage is TRBJ2-2; 7 bases are a match to TRBD2. The CDR3 spans 17 residues. V gave up 3 bases and J gave up 5 bases; unmatched junction bases: 12. Germline lookup yields CDR1 ENHRY and CDR2 SYGVKD. The CDR3 DNA reads as TGTGCCATCAGTGATCCCACGAGGACTAGTAGTACCGGGGAGCTGTTTTTT. This codes for CAISDPTRTSSTGELFF.

This clonotype has just a few counts. The V gene is TRBV19, the J gene TRBJ1-6; TRBD1 agrees at 11 bases. The CDR3 contains 16 residues. Germline loops: CDR1 LNHDA, CDR2 SQIVND (reference sequence). The junction had 5 bases not matched to a gene; V was cut back by 4 bases and J by 6 bases. This CDR3 reads CASSNQDRGRNSPLHF. In nucleotides, the CDR3 is TGTGCCAGTAGTAATCAGGACAGGGGGCGTAATTCACCCCTCCACTTT.

Ten or more counts support this clonotype. The genes are TRBV7-2 and TRBJ2-7; D perhaps matches TRBD1 (5 bases). Trimming pared 0 bases from V and 5 bases from J, leaving 14 bases between. The CDR3 consists of 15 residues. Germline V gene sequence: CDR1 SGHTA, CDR2 FQGNSA. As DNA, the CDR3 is TGTGCCAGCAGCTTAGCCCAGACAGCAGACCACGAGCAGTACTTC. The encoded protein is CASSLAQTADHEQYF.

The table lists this clonotype with a few counts. The DNA for the CDR3 is TGTGCCAGCAGCCCGCGGACAGGGACCATCTTGGATACGCAGTATTTT. It encodes CASSPRTGTILDTQYF. V gene TRBV14 combines with J gene TRBJ2-3, with 8 bases that match TRBD1. The ends lost 4 bases at V and 6 bases at J; junction bases unmatched: 12. Germline V gives CDR1 SGHDN, CDR2 FVKESK. There are 16 residues in the CDR3.

The rearrangement joins TRBV2 to TRBJ2-1; D ambiguous. Trimming shortened V by 2 bases and J by 0 bases, and 11 bases separated the two germline ends. The germline CDR1 and CDR2 sequences are SNHLY and FYNNEI. This CDR3 spans 16 amino acids. CDR3 sequence (DNA): TGTGCCAGCAGTGAATTCCCCTCGAGCTCCTACAATGAGCAGTTCTTC. This translates into CASSEFPSSSYNEQFF.

Turning to this clonotype: A read error is possible here, since a much larger clone lies one base away. The CDR3 region has the DNA TGTCCCAGCAGTTTAGGGACAGGGGGCTCCTATAATTCACCCCTCCACTTT. As protein: CPSSLGTGGSYNSPLHF. The chain links TRBV28 to TRBJ1-6; 11 positions agree with TRBD1. In germline, CDR1 is MDHEN, CDR2 SYDVKM. This CDR3 has 17 residues. The full variable domain, rest sourced from reference TRBV28 and TRBJ1-6, is DVKVTQSSRYLVKRTGEKVFLECVQDMDHENMFWYRQDPGLGLRLIYFSYDVKMKEKGDIPEGYSVSREKKERFSLILESASTNQTSMYLCPSSLGTGGSYNSPLHFGNGTRLTVT.

This clonotype was counted many times. J is TRBJ2-5 and V is TRBV27; unclear D gene. This CDR3 has 14 residues. Germline loops: CDR1 MNHEY, CDR2 SMNVEV (reference sequence). V was cut by 5 bases and J by 1 base, with 11 bases left in between. DNA for the CDR3: TGTGCCAGCAGTCCCGCCCGTCTCCAAGAGACCCAGTACTTC. This codes for CASSPARLQETQYF.

This clonotype was found a few times. The V and J genes are TRBV9 and TRBJ2-3, with D unclear. V lost 3 bases, J lost 2 bases, and 10 bases lay in between. The CDR3 has 14 amino acids. CDR1 SGDLS and CDR2 YYNGEE come from the germline V gene. CDR3 sequence reads: CASSDPGVTDTQYF. The CDR3 nucleotides are TGTGCCAGCAGCGACCCCGGAGTCACAGATACGCAGTATTTT.

To note about this clonotype: This may be a read error, as it is one base from a much larger clone. The rearrangement joins TRBV29-1 to TRBJ2-3; D unresolved. Germline CDR1 SQVTM, CDR2 ANQGSEA. The CDR3 spans 12 residues. CDR3 bases: TGCAGCGTTGAGGTTAAGCCAGATACGCTGTATTTT. It yields the protein CSVEVKPDTLYF.

This clonotype appeared many times. V is TRBV30 and J is TRBJ1-1; D is unclear. CDR1 and CDR2 from the germline V gene are GTSNPN and SVGIG (reference sequence). The CDR3 is 11 residues long. Trimming took 0 bases from V and 5 from J, leaving 4 bases between them. The CDR3 DNA is TGTGCCTGGAGTGTCCCGACTGAAGCTTTCTTT. It encodes CAWSVPTEAFF.

This clonotype was seen a handful of times. The rearrangement links TRBV20-1 to TRBJ2-1; either TRBD1 or TRBD2 may fit D (5 bases each). CDR1 is DFQATT, CDR2 SNEGSKA, per germline (reference sequence). The CDR3 totals 14 residues. V lost 6 bases, J lost 4 bases, and 16 bases lay in between. CDR3: CSASTTEGYNEQFF. CDR3 coding DNA: TGCAGTGCATCTACTACAGAGGGGTACAATGAGCAGTTCTTC.

As for this clonotype: It is likely a read error, because the conserved phenylalanine at the end of the CDR3 is missing. The chain uses TRBV4-3 and TRBJ1-1; no definite D call. With 0 bases removed from V and 1 base from J, the gap between germline ends came to 6 bases. Germline V gives CDR1 LGHNA, CDR2 YSLEER. The length of the CDR3 is 14 residues. The CDR3 DNA follows: TGCGCCAGCAGCCAAGATCTTACGAACACTGAAGCTTTCCTT. This translates into CASSQDLTNTEAFL.

The table lists this clonotype with a few counts. CDR3 sequence: CASSLGLAGELTDTQYF. CDR3 DNA sequence: TGTGCCAGCAGCTTAGGGTTGGCGGGAGAACTCACAGATACGCAGTATTTT. The J gene is TRBJ2-3, the V gene TRBV7-2; 7 positions match TRBD2. This CDR3 has 17 amino acids. Per the germline V gene, CDR1 is SGHTA and CDR2 is FQGNSA. With V trimmed by 1 base and J by 2 bases, 9 bases remained unmatched.

J is TRBJ1-5 and V is TRBV30, with D maybe TRBD1 (5 bases). V dropped 3 bases and J dropped 6 bases, with 9 bases sitting between them. CDR1 GTSNPN and CDR2 SVGIG come from the germline V gene (reference sequence). The CDR3 contains 12 residues. CDR3 coding DNA: TGTGCCTGGAGAGGGGAAGGTCAGCCCCAGCATTTT. Its translation is CAWRGEGQPQHF.